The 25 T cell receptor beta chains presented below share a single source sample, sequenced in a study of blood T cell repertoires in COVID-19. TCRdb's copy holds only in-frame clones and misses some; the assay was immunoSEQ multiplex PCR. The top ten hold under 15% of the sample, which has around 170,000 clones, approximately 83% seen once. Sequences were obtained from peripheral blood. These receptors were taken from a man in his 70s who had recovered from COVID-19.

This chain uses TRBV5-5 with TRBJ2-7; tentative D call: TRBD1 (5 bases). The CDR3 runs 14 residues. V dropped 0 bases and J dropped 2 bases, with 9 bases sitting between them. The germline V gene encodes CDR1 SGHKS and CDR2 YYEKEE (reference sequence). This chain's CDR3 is CASSLGQSTYEQYF. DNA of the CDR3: TGTGCCAGCAGCTTGGGACAGAGCACCTACGAGCAGTACTTC.

The CDR3 reads CASSQNLLDGYTF. DNA for the CDR3: TGTGCCAGCAGCCAAAATCTACTGGATGGCTACACCTTC. This chain uses TRBV14 with TRBJ1-2; D uncertain. The CDR3 extends over 13 amino acids. Germline V gene lookup returns CDR1 SGHDN and CDR2 FVKESK. Trimming took 2 bases from V and 6 from J, leaving 10 bases between them. Drawing the rest from reference TRBV14 and TRBJ1-2, the complete variable domain is EAGVTQFPSHSVIEKGQTVTLRCDPISGHDNLYWYRRVMGKEIKFLLHFVKESKQDESGMPNNRFLAERTGGTYSTLKVQPAELEDSGVYFCASSQNLLDGYTFGSGTRLTVV.

For the CDR3, the DNA is TGCGCCAGCAGCTGGGGGACTAGCGGAGGGGGAAATACGCAGTATTTT. Translation gives CASSWGTSGGGNTQYF. This sequence joins TRBV5-1 and TRBJ2-3; 11 bases are a match to TRBD2. Germline V gene sequence: CDR1 SGHRS, CDR2 YFSETQ. With 3 bases clipped from V and 7 bases from J, the junction kept 10 bases outside the gene matches. This CDR3 has 16 amino acids.

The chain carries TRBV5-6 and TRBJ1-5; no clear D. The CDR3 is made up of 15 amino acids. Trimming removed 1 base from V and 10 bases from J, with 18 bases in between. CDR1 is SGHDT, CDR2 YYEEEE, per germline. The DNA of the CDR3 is TGTGCCAGCAGCTTGTCCGGGTCTCCTAATCGTCCCCAGCATTTT. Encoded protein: CASSLSGSPNRPQHF. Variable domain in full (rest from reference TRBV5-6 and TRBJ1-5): DAGVTQSPTHLIKTRGQQVTLRCSPKSGHDTVSWYQQALGQGPQFIFQYYEEEERQRGNFPDRFSGHQFPNYSSELNVNALLLGDSALYLCASSLSGSPNRPQHFGDGTRLSIL.

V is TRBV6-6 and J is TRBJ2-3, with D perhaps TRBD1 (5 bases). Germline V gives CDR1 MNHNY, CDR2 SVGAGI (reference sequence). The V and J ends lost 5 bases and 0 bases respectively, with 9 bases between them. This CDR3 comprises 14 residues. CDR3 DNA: TGTGCCAGCAGTGTGACAGCTAGCACAGATACGCAGTATTTT. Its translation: CASSVTASTDTQYF.

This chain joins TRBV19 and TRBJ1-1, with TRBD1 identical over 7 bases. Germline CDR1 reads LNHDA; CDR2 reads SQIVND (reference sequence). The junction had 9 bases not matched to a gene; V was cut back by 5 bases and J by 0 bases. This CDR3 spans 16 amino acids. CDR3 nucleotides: TGTGCCAGTAGTCGTCCCGGGACAGAAATGAACACTGAAGCTTTCTTT. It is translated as CASSRPGTEMNTEAFF.

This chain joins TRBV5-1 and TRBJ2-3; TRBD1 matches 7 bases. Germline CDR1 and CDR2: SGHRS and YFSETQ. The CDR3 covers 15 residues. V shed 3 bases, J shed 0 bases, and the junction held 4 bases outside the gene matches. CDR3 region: CASSSDRPSTDTQYF. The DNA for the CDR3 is TGCGCCAGCAGCTCGGACAGGCCTAGCACAGATACGCAGTATTTT.

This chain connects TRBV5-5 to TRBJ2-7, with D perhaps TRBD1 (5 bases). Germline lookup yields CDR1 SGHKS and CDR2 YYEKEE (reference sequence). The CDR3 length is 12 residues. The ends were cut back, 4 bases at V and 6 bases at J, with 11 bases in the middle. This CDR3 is CASSADRGEQYF. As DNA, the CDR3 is TGTGCCAGCAGCGCCGACAGAGGCGAGCAGTACTTC.

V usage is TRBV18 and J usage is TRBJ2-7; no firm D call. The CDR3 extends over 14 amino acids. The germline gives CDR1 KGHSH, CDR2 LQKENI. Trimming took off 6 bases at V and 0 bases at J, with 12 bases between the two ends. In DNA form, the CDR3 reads TGTGCCAGCTCTCTGGGCGCGAGCTCCTACGAGCAGTACTTC. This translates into CASSLGASSYEQYF.

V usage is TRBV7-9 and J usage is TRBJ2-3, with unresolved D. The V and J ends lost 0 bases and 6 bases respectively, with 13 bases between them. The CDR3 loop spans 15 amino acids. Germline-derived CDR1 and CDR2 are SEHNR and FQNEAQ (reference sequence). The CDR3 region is CASSLASTRGDTQYF. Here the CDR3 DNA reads TGTGCCAGCAGCTTAGCAAGCACGCGAGGTGATACGCAGTATTTT. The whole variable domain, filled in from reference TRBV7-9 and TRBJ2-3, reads DTGVSQNPRHKITKRGQNVTFRCDPISEHNRLYWYRQTLGQGPEFLTYFQNEAQLEKSRLLSDRFSAERPKGSFSTLEIQRTEQGDSAMYLCASSLASTRGDTQYFGPGTRLTVL.

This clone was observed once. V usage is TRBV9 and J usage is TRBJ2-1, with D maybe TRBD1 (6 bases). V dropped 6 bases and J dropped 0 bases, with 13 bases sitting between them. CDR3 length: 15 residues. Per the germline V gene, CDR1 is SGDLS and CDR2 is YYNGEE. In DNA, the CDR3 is TGTGCCAGCACCTCAGGGGTCAGCTCCTACAATGAGCAGTTCTTC. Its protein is CASTSGVSSYNEQFF.

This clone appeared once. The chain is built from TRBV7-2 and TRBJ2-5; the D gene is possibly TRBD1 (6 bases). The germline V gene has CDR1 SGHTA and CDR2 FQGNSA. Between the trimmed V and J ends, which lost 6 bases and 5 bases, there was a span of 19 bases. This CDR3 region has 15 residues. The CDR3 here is CASRLDSGAVETQYF. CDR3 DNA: TGTGCCAGCAGGTTGGACAGTGGGGCGGTGGAGACCCAGTACTTC.

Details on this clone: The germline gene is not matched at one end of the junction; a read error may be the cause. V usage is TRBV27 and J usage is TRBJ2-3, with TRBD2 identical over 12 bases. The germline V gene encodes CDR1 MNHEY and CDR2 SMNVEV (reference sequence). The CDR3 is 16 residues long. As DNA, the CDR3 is TGTGCCAGCAGTTTAATTCAGTCTAGCGGGAGGGATAGGCAGTATTTT. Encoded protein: CASSLIQSSGRDRQYF.

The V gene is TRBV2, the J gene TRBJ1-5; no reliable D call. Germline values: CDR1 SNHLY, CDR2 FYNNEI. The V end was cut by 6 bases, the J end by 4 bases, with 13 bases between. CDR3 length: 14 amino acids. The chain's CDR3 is CASRAGLSNQPQHF. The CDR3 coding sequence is TGTGCCAGCAGGGCGGGCCTATCGAATCAGCCCCAGCATTTT.

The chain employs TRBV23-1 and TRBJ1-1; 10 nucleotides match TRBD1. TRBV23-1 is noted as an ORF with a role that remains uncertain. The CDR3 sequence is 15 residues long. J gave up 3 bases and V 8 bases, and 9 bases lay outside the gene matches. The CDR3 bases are TGCGCCAGCGCCGCGGACAGGGGGTTGGACACTGAAGCTTTCTTT. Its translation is CASAADRGLDTEAFF.

CDR3 sequence: CASSRYQAATDTQYF. For the CDR3, the DNA is TGTGCCAGCTCTCGCTACCAAGCGGCGACAGATACGCAGTATTTT. The J gene is TRBJ2-3, the V gene TRBV18; D perhaps matches TRBD2 (5 bases). V lost 6 bases to trimming and J lost 3 bases, with 16 bases between them. This CDR3 spans 15 amino acids. Germline V gives CDR1 KGHSH, CDR2 LQKENI.

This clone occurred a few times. The CDR3 here is CASSRTSATYNEQFF. The CDR3 DNA reads TGTGCCAGCAGTCGGACTAGCGCGACCTACAATGAGCAGTTCTTC. This chain uses TRBV6-5 with TRBJ2-1, with 9 bases that match TRBD2. CDR3 length: 15 residues. Germline CDR1 and CDR2: MNHEY and SVGAGI. J was trimmed by 2 bases and V by 5 bases; bases with no gene match: 4.

DNA of the CDR3: TGTGCCAGCAGTTTCAACAACGAGCAGTACTTC. It is translated as CASSFNNEQYF. The rearrangement links TRBV27 to TRBJ2-7; D not resolved. V was shortened by 3 bases and J by 5 bases, with 5 bases between the two germline ends. This CDR3 spans 11 amino acids. Germline V CDR1 and CDR2: MNHEY, SMNVEV (reference sequence).

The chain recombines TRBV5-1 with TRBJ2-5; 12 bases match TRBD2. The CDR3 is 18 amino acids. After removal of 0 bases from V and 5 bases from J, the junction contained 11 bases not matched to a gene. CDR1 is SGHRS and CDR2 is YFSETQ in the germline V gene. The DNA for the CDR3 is TGCGCCAGCAGCTTGGGCCCCTTGACTAGCGGGAGCGGGGAGACCCAGTACTTC. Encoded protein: CASSLGPLTSGSGETQYF. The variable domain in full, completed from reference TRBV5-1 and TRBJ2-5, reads KAGVTQTPRYLIKTRGQQVTLSCSPISGHRSVSWYQQTPGQGLQFLFEYFSETQRNKGNFPGRFSGRQFSNSRSEMNVSTLELGDSALYLCASSLGPLTSGSGETQYFGPGTRLLVL.

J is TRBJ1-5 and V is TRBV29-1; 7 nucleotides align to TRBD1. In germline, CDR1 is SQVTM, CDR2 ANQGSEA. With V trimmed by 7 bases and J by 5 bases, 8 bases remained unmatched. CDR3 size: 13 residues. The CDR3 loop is CSAQTGFDQPQHF. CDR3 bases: TGCAGCGCTCAGACAGGGTTCGATCAGCCCCAGCATTTT.

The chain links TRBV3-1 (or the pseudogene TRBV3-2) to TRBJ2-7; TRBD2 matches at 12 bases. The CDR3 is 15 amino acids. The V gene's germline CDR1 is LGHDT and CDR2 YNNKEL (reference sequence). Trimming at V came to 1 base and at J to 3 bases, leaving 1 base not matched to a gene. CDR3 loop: CASSQATSGGYEQYF. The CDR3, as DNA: TGTGCCAGCAGCCAAGCGACTAGCGGGGGCTACGAGCAGTACTTC.

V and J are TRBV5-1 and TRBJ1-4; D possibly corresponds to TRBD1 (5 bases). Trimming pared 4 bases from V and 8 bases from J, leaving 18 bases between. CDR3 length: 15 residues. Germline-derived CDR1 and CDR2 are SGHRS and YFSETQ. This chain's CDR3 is CASSLAGTGEEKLFF. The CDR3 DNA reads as TGCGCCAGCAGCCTGGCCGGGACTGGAGAAGAAAAACTGTTTTTT.

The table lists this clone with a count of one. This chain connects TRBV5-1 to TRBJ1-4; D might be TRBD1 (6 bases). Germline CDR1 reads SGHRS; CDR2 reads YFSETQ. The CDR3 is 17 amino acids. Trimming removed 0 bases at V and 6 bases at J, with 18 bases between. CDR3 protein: CASSLARGAARDEKLFF. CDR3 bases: TGCGCCAGCAGCTTGGCCAGGGGCGCCGCCAGAGATGAAAAACTGTTTTTT.

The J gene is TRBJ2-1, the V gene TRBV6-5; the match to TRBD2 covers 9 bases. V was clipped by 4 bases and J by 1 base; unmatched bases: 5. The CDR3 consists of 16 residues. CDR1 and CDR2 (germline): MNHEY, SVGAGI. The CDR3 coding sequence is TGTGCCAGCAGTTTTCTAGCGGGAAGGTCCTACAATGAGCAGTTCTTC. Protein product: CASSFLAGRSYNEQFF.

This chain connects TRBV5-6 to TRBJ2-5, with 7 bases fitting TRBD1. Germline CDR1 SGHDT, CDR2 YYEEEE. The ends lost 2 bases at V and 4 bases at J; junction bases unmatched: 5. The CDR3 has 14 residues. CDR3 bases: TGTGCCAGCAGCTTTGGACAGGTGGGAGAGACCCAGTACTTC. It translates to CASSFGQVGETQYF.